This T cell receptor (delta chain) is from a study of γδ T cells in repeated Plasmodium falciparum infection. On the study more broadly: Malaria-naive adults were infected with P. falciparum NF54 four times over roughly 620 days.

Overall study results and limits: One small rural Malian village, predominantly a single ethnic group, supplied the cohort.

In this sample, this clone turned up many times. The antigen is not known. Flow sorting of PBMC yielded separate Vgamma9/Vdelta2+ and Vdelta2-negative gammadelta T cell populations for bulk repertoire analysis. TCRdb re-identified clones in the multiplex PCR reads via CATT. The sample consists of 75,000 to 100,000 delta-chain clones, under 1.5% of them appearing once. V was pared by 3 bases and J by 5 bases, with 22 bases of the junction left unmatched. The CDR3 sequence is 20 residues long. The V gene's germline CDR1 is GEAIGNYY and CDR2 EKD. The chain has TRDV2 and TRDJ1, with TRDD3 matching 11 bases. This TCR was recovered from a pool of human donors (malaria-infected and uninfected, not separated). Sequencing was performed on gamma-delta T cells from blood. The CDR3 DNA reads TGTGCCTGTGACCACGTCGAAAGGTCGCTGGGGGATACCCGGTCAGATAAACTCATCTTT. Translated: CACDHVERSLGDTRSDKLIF.